This is a list of T cell receptor beta chains from one sample in a study of blood T cell repertoires in COVID-19. Method: immunoSEQ multiplex PCR; TCRdb's copy keeps in-frame clones and lacks some. Here the sample spans over 35,000 clones, about nine tenths being singletons. The material sequenced was peripheral blood. The receptors shown here come from a man between 60 and 75 years old with active COVID-19. CDR3s include the opening cysteine and the closing phenylalanine or tryptophan. The D gene is left open where the match is weak. Some rows mark clone size as missing; the rest say once, few, many or name a class of expanded clone.

cdr3_nt	cdr3_aa	j_call	clone_size	cdr3_length	d_call	v_call
TGTGCCAGCGGGAAGGACAGGCAGAGAAATGAGCAGTTCTTC	CASGKDRQRNEQFF	TRBJ2-1	.	14	TRBD1	TRBV9
TGTGCCAGCTCCGAATGGGGCCGGGGGGAAGAGACCCAGTACTTC	CASSEWGRGEETQYF	TRBJ2-5	.	15	TRBD2	TRBV2
TGTGCCAGCAGCTTGGCTACGGGACAGGGATGGAATGAGCAGTTCTTC	CASSLATGQGWNEQFF	TRBJ2-1	.	16	TRBD1	TRBV5-6
TGCGCCAGCAGCACCGGGACTAGCGGGTTCTCCTACGAGCAGTACTTC	CASSTGTSGFSYEQYF	TRBJ2-7	.	16	TRBD2	TRBV5-1
TGTGCCAGCAGCTTCCGGACTAGTTCCGAGCAGTACTTC	CASSFRTSSEQYF	TRBJ2-7	.	13	TRBD2	TRBV3-1/TRBV3-2
TGTGCCACCAGCCAGGACAGGTTATCTGGAAACACCATATATTTT	CATSQDRLSGNTIYF	TRBJ1-3	.	15	TRBD1	TRBV15
TGCGCCAGCAGTGACTTCGGGAGGACCTCCTACAATGAGCAGTTCTTC	CASSDFGRTSYNEQFF	TRBJ2-1	once	16	TRBD2	TRBV10-1
TGTGCCAGCAGCCGGGACACCTACACCGGGGAGCTGTTTTTT	CASSRDTYTGELFF	TRBJ2-2	.	14	.	TRBV3-1/TRBV3-2
TGTGCCAGCAGCCAAGGGGGGGGAGATACGCAGTATTTT	CASSQGGGDTQYF	TRBJ2-3	.	13	TRBD2	TRBV4-2
TGTGCCAGCTCACCACTAGTTACGGAGACCCAGTACTTC	CASSPLVTETQYF	TRBJ2-5	.	13	.	TRBV18
TGTGCCAGTAGACTGGACAGGGAGGGAGACACCGGGGAGCTGTTTTTT	CASRLDREGDTGELFF	TRBJ2-2	.	16	.	TRBV19
TGTGCCAGCGGGCCAGGGTACGGCTACACCTTC	CASGPGYGYTF	TRBJ1-2	.	11	.	TRBV28
TGTGCCAGCAGTGAAGCGCTTCCGGGGATGGGGTATGGCTACACCTTC	CASSEALPGMGYGYTF	TRBJ1-2	.	16	.	TRBV2
TGTGCCAGCAACCTAGGGGGCTCTGGAAACACCATATATTTT	CASNLGGSGNTIYF	TRBJ1-3	.	14	.	TRBV2
TGTGCCTGGAGTGGGCTAGCGGGTGGGACGCAGTATTTT	CAWSGLAGGTQYF	TRBJ2-3	.	13	TRBD2	TRBV30
TGTGCCAGCAGCCTTGGACTAGCGGGAGGAGAGACCCAGTACTTC	CASSLGLAGGETQYF	TRBJ2-5	once	15	TRBD2	TRBV3-1/TRBV3-2
TGTGCCAGCAGTGAAGCTGAGGGAGGCGAGCAGTACTTC	CASSEAEGGEQYF	TRBJ2-7	.	13	.	TRBV2
TGCAGCGTTGAACCTAGCGGGAGTTTAGAGACCCAGTACTTC	CSVEPSGSLETQYF	TRBJ2-5	.	14	TRBD2	TRBV29-1
TGTGCCAGCAGCAAAGAGGGGGAAATTGAAGCTTTCTTT	CASSKEGEIEAFF	TRBJ1-1	.	13	.	TRBV21-1
TGCGCCAGCAGCCAAGATTCGGCCCCGACTAGCGGGACAGAGACCCAGTACTTC	CASSQDSAPTSGTETQYF	TRBJ2-5	few	18	TRBD2	TRBV4-1
TGTGCCAGCTCCCAGACCGGGGAGCTGTTTTTT	CASSQTGELFF	TRBJ2-2	once	11	.	TRBV6-6
TGTGCCAGCAGGCCAGGGGGCACTCCGGGGACCCAGTACTTC	CASRPGGTPGTQYF	TRBJ2-5	once	14	TRBD1	TRBV28
TGTGCCAGCAGCAGTGTCGGCACAGATACGCAGTATTTT	CASSSVGTDTQYF	TRBJ2-3	.	13	.	TRBV21-1
TGTGCCAGCAGCGTAGTAGGCGGGTTCACCGGGGAGCTGTTTTTT	CASSVVGGFTGELFF	TRBJ2-2	.	15	.	TRBV9
TGTGCCAGCAGAACTCAGCGGAGGCAAAGCACAGATACGCAGTATTTT	CASRTQRRQSTDTQYF	TRBJ2-3	once	16	.	TRBV5-6
TGTGCCAGCTCCAGGGGGCGGCTGTTTTTT	CASSRGRLFF	TRBJ1-4	once	10	TRBD1	TRBV25-1
TGTGCCAGCAGCCCTCCGGTCAGGGCCTACGAGCAGTACTTC	CASSPPVRAYEQYF	TRBJ2-7	.	14	.	TRBV13
TGTGCCAGCAGTTTAACAGCGGGAGGTTCCTACAATGAGCAGTTCTTC	CASSLTAGGSYNEQFF	TRBJ2-1	.	16	TRBD2	TRBV27
TGTGCCAGCAGTCCAGGGACAGGGGGTGAAAAACTGTTTTTT	CASSPGTGGEKLFF	TRBJ1-4	.	14	TRBD1	TRBV27
TGTGCCAGCAGCCTCAGGGGGAGCACAGATACGCAGTATTTT	CASSLRGSTDTQYF	TRBJ2-3	.	14	TRBD1	TRBV7-9
TGTGCCAGCAGCCAGAGGGATAACTATGGCTACACCTTC	CASSQRDNYGYTF	TRBJ1-2	.	13	.	TRBV3-1/TRBV3-2